This TCR beta chain was identified during a study of cytomegalovirus exposure and HLA in healthy donors. V was clipped by 5 bases and J by 6 bases, with 6 bases between them. The V gene's germline CDR1 is SGHAT and CDR2 FQNNGV. CDR3 size: 11 residues. The primer mix had 60 Vbeta and 13 Jbeta primers. The protocol was immunoSEQ multiplex PCR, while the TCRdb copy is restricted to in-frame clones and leaves out a portion. The data hold around 98,000 clones, with about two thirds observed a single time. The V call is TRBV11-2, the J call TRBJ2-3, with D hard to call. The receptor's source is a female donor in good health and CMV-seronegative. The source material was PBMCs. CDR3 region: CASSPRDTQYF. CDR3 DNA sequence: TGTGCCAGCAGCCCGAGGGATACGCAGTATTTT.